One T cell receptor (beta chain) is described in this entry. Antigen specificity is unknown. The sample is drawn from a study of cytomegalovirus exposure and HLA in healthy donors. Unmatched junction bases numbered 8, after V lost 6 bases and J lost 4 bases. Germline V gene data show CDR1 as SQVTM and CDR2 as ANQGSEA. CDR3 length: 14 residues. Profiling relied on immunoSEQ multiplex PCR, and the TCRdb table lists in-frame clones only, not all of them. The profile covers about 120,000 clones, with about 91% appearing a single time and about 1.8% taken by the ten largest. Study-level findings and limits: Both high specificity and high sensitivity reportedly marked the classifier's diagnosis of cytomegalovirus status.

This rearrangement joins TRBV29-1 to TRBJ1-4; 7 positions match TRBD1. Sequencing was performed on PBMCs. This clonotype was obtained from a man younger than 35 in good health and CMV-seronegative. In DNA form, the CDR3 reads TGCAGCGTAGAACACAGGGGCGATAATGAAAAACTGTTTTTT. It translates to CSVEHRGDNEKLFF.